The source of this T cell receptor (beta chain) is a study of blood T cell repertoires in COVID-19. Study in general: Spain, Italy and the United States supplied samples that represented acute and convalescent COVID-19. The analysed material was cDNA or gDNA that came from T cells, B-cell-depleted T cells, or PBMCs.

V was clipped by 6 bases and J by 6 bases; unmatched bases: 6. This CDR3 region has 14 residues. In germline, CDR1 is LNHDA, CDR2 SQIVND (reference sequence). Authors' analysis steps: From reference gene primer amplification, estimates of nucleated cell counts were derived. This table comes from immunoSEQ multiplex PCR, and its TCRdb copy is limited to in-frame clones, with some not included. V, J and clone size are those of that table, while D and trimming were read from the DNA. The table shows just over 300,000 clones, with roughly nine tenths occurring only once. Followed longitudinally, the Seattle patients had been enrolled during active infection.

This chain connects TRBV19 to TRBJ1-1; 11 nucleotides align to TRBD1. The sequenced material came from peripheral blood. The clonotype was recovered from a woman aged 25 to 39 with COVID-19, enrolled during active disease. The CDR3 DNA follows: TGTGCCAGTAGCAATGGACAGGGGGCTCCTGAAGCTTTCTTT. It encodes CASSNGQGAPEAFF.